The clone carrying this T cell receptor (beta chain) was counted between two and nine times. The antigen remains unidentified. The entry originates in a study of T cell responses to AZD1222 COVID-19 vaccine. The CDR3 is 15 residues long. CDR1 is MGHRA, CDR2 YSYEKL, per germline. Trimming left V 1 base short and J 5 bases short, with 12 bases between. Study-level findings and limits: Seropositivity was recorded at baseline in only 6 or 7 AZD1222 recipients. Close to half of all spike-specific TCRs reportedly target regions of the variants that are unmutated. Increased Spike-specific TCR breadth and depth were observed after two AZD1222 doses. Females made up more of the donors, who were largely white British, and clonal diversity may have come out too low.

Only in-frame clones appear in the TCRdb table, and some are missing; sequencing was by immunoSEQ multiplex PCR. The sample records under 35,000 clones, over 75% being singletons. The specimen comprised peripheral blood, sampled 28 days after the second AZD1222 dose. This chain uses TRBV4-1 with TRBJ1-5; the D gene is possibly TRBD1 (6 bases). This sequence was found in an adult who received the AZD1222 COVID-19 vaccine. This CDR3 is CASSQGEQGDQPQHF. CDR3 nucleotide sequence: TGCGCCAGCAGCCAAGGAGAACAGGGAGATCAGCCCCAGCATTTT.